Following are 3 T cell receptor beta chains from one sample sequenced in a study of T cell repertoires in cytomegalovirus infection. TCRdb called the reads again in MiXCR, with one record for every CDR3 protein. Here the sample spans some 77,000 distinct CDR3 sequences, 3% to 4.5% being singletons. Sequencing input: PBMCs. These TCRs come from a human donor in good health (CMV status not recorded). Some clones in this sample may be carry-over from other donors' samples.

This clonotype was picked up many times. The gene calls are TRBV7-4 and TRBJ2-1, with D maybe TRBD2 (6 bases). Per the germline V gene, CDR1 is SGHVT and CDR2 is SQSDAQ. The germline V and J ends were trimmed by 5 bases and 2 bases, with 22 bases remaining between them. The CDR3 has 18 amino acids. The CDR3 DNA reads TGTGCCAGCAGCAGTACGCCGGGAACGGGGGTCGCCTACAATGAGCAGTTCTTC. It is translated as CASSSTPGTGVAYNEQFF.

This clonotype has at least ten counts. The V and J genes are TRBV10-3 and TRBJ2-3; D might be TRBD1 (5 bases). This CDR3 has 15 amino acids. V was clipped by 10 bases and J by 8 bases, with 25 bases between them. CDR1 and CDR2 from the germline V gene are ENHRY and SYGVKD. CDR3 residues: CATNDPWTSGRTQYF. CDR3 nucleotide sequence: TGTGCCACTAACGACCCCTGGACATCAGGCCGTACGCAGTATTTT.

This clonotype has ten or more counts. The V and J genes are TRBV28 and TRBJ2-1; D is undetermined. The CDR3 is made up of 16 amino acids. Germline V lookup: CDR1 MDHEN, CDR2 SYDVKM. Trimming cost V 2 bases and J 0 bases, with 11 bases left between them. CDR3 sequence reads: CASSLIGSSSYNEQFF. CDR3 DNA sequence: TGTGCCAGCAGTTTAATCGGGTCGAGCTCCTACAATGAGCAGTTCTTC.